This T cell receptor (beta chain) was profiled in a study of cytomegalovirus exposure and HLA in healthy donors. Looked up from germline, CDR1 is LNHNV and CDR2 is YYDKDF (reference sequence). The CDR3 sequence is 17 residues long. Trimming removed 1 base from V and 4 bases from J, with 17 bases in between. PCR amplification relied on 60 Vbeta primers (plus 13 Jbeta primers). Using immunoSEQ multiplex PCR, the repertoire was profiled, and TCRdb retains in-frame clones only, with some absent. The sample has approximately 150,000 clones; roughly four fifths are singletons. The sequencing sample was made of PBMCs. The genes are TRBV15 and TRBJ2-1; possibly TRBD2 for D (6 bases). The TCR sequence derives from a man in his forties in good health and CMV-seronegative. CDR3 sequence: CATSRGGKKSPYNEQFF. Written as DNA, the CDR3 is TGTGCCACCAGCAGAGGCGGGAAAAAGTCCCCTTACAATGAGCAGTTCTTC.